This TCR beta chain comes out of a study of T cells after posttransplantation cyclophosphamide. Study-wide results and caveats: Later blood repertoires were often dominated by clones from the donor CD8+ memory compartment. TRB overlap between skin or GI tissue T cells and blood was limited. Recipient CMV seropositivity and CMV reactivation strongly tracked TRB clonality.

CDR1 is SGHDN, CDR2 FVKESK, per germline. The CDR3 runs to 16 residues. Losses at the gene ends were 0 bases for V and 4 bases for J; bases not matched to a gene: 5. As concerns this clone: Its antigen is currently unknown.

Measured with immunoSEQ multiplex PCR; TCRdb has only the in-frame clones, and not every one. The sample carries some 20,000 clones, less than 99% recorded once. The naive gate required viable CD3+CD4+ or CD3+CD8+ cells with CCR7+CD45RA+CD45RO-CD95-CD27+CD28+ phenotype. The sequence was collected from a man aged 35-49 years in good health, CMV-negative, and a related stem cell transplant donor. Material for sequencing was naive CD4+ T cells sorted from PBMCs. The chain recombines TRBV14 with TRBJ2-1; 8 bases match TRBD2. The CDR3, as DNA: TGTGCCAGCAGCCAAGAATCTAGCGGGCAGTACAATGAGCAGTTCTTC. Protein: CASSQESSGQYNEQFF.